The next 24 T cell receptor beta chains were all read from a single sample in a study of Tregs in tolerant kidney transplant recipients. Measured with immunoSEQ multiplex PCR; TCRdb has only the in-frame clones, and not every one. Of 20,000 to 25,000 clones in the sample, over 75% were seen once. Related graft donors supplied nonmyeloablative bone marrow transplants, and mixed chimerism was transient. Source: CD8+ T cells from blood (PBMCs), taken 6 months after the transplant. The receptors originated from a human patient who received a combined kidney and bone marrow transplant. Some T cells may be provided by the graft donor.

The rearrangement links TRBV7-9 to TRBJ1-2; 8 bases align to TRBD1. Germline-derived CDR1 and CDR2 are SEHNR and FQNEAQ (reference sequence). V gave up 5 bases and J gave up 6 bases; unmatched junction bases: 11. The CDR3 spans 15 residues. The CDR3 bases are TGTGCCAGCAGCGCTCCGGGACAGGATGTCGATGGCTACACCTTC. It yields the protein CASSAPGQDVDGYTF.

The CDR3 nucleotides are TGTGCCAGCAGCTTAGTTGGCAGGCCCTCCTACGAGCAGTACTTC. It specifies CASSLVGRPSYEQYF. This chain uses TRBV7-9 with TRBJ2-7; no definite D call. Trimming cost V 1 base and J 0 bases, with 10 bases left between them. CDR1 and CDR2 (germline): SEHNR, FQNEAQ (reference sequence). The CDR3 consists of 15 residues.

The rearrangement joins TRBV28 to TRBJ2-5, with D unclear. V gave up 2 bases and J gave up 1 base, with 11 bases separating them. This CDR3 comprises 15 residues. Germline CDR1 is MDHEN and CDR2 is SYDVKM. This chain's CDR3 is CASSLVLFLQETQYF. The CDR3 coding sequence is TGTGCCAGCAGTTTAGTCCTTTTTCTCCAAGAGACCCAGTACTTC.

V is TRBV7-9 and J is TRBJ2-7; D remains unclear. There are 11 residues in the CDR3. Trimming cost V 5 bases and J 6 bases, with 8 bases left between them. Germline V lookup: CDR1 SEHNR, CDR2 FQNEAQ (reference sequence). CDR3 sequence (DNA): TGTGCCAGCAGCCCAGGCACCGAGCAGTACTTC. It is translated as CASSPGTEQYF.

The CDR3 DNA sequence: TGTGCCAGCAGCCCAAGGACTAGCGGGATACAAGAGACCCAGTACTTC. Translation gives CASSPRTSGIQETQYF. The chain uses TRBV7-9 and TRBJ2-5; 12 nucleotides match TRBD2. The CDR3 sequence is 16 residues long. Unmatched junction bases numbered 6, after V lost 5 bases and J lost 2 bases. The germline V gene has CDR1 SEHNR and CDR2 FQNEAQ (reference sequence).

This clone was seen just once. The rearrangement links TRBV7-2 to TRBJ1-2, with 7 nucleotides matching TRBD1. The CDR3 is 17 residues long. Germline V gives CDR1 SGHTA, CDR2 FQGNSA. V was pared by 5 bases and J by 1 base, with 13 bases of the junction left unmatched. The CDR3 DNA sequence: TGTGCCAGCAGCGCCACACAGGGGCGGGGAATTAACTATGGCTACACCTTC. The encoded protein is CASSATQGRGINYGYTF.

The chain carries TRBV6-5 and TRBJ1-2; 7 nucleotides agree with TRBD1. Per germline, CDR1 MNHEY and CDR2 SVGAGI. V was pared by 5 bases and J by 4 bases, with 1 base of the junction left unmatched. The CDR3 covers 12 residues. For the CDR3, the DNA is TGTGCCAGCAGTACAGGGGTCTATGGCTACACCTTC. Translating gives CASSTGVYGYTF.

V usage is TRBV4-3 and J usage is TRBJ2-5, with D possibly matching TRBD1 (6 bases). The J call may be in error: the DNA end matches TRBJ2-7 better. The germline V gene encodes CDR1 LGHNA and CDR2 YSLEER. The CDR3 is made up of 13 amino acids. The DNA of the CDR3 is TGCGCCAGCAGCCCTACACAGGGCTACGAGCAGTACTTC. This translates into CASSPTQGYEQYF.

This chain uses TRBV29-1 with TRBJ1-1; D gene uncertain. The V end was cut by 1 base, the J end by 3 bases, with 9 bases between. The CDR3 sequence is 13 residues long. Germline V lookup: CDR1 SQVTM, CDR2 ANQGSEA. The CDR3 nucleotides read TGCAGCGTTGAAGGGACTCTGGACACTGAAGCTTTCTTT. Amino acids: CSVEGTLDTEAFF.

This chain connects TRBV6-5 to TRBJ2-7, with D maybe TRBD2 (6 bases). CDR3 length: 14 residues. Germline CDR1 reads MNHEY; CDR2 reads SVGAGI. Trimming shortened V by 2 bases and J by 3 bases, and 11 bases separated the two germline ends. This chain's CDR3 is CASSYDSGDYEQYF. CDR3 DNA sequence: TGTGCCAGCAGTTACGATAGCGGCGACTACGAGCAGTACTTC.

The rearrangement links TRBV7-6 to TRBJ2-3; D is possibly TRBD2 (5 bases). The CDR3 is 14 residues long. Trimming removed 5 bases from V and 4 bases from J, with 13 bases in between. Germline values: CDR1 SGHVS, CDR2 FNYEAQ. CDR3 residues: CASSRGGWPDTQYF. In nucleotides, the CDR3 is TGTGCCAGCAGCCGTGGCGGGTGGCCAGATACGCAGTATTTT.

This chain links TRBV9 with TRBJ2-7; 12 bases align to TRBD1. Trimming cost V 2 bases and J 5 bases; bases outside gene matches: 5. Germline CDR1 and CDR2: SGDLS and YYNGEE. The CDR3 sequence is 15 residues long. The CDR3 reads CASSVRDRGLHEQYF. In DNA, the CDR3 is TGTGCCAGCAGCGTCCGGGACAGGGGGCTCCACGAGCAGTACTTC.

This chain uses TRBV9 with TRBJ1-1; 7 bases match TRBD1. Germline V lookup: CDR1 SGDLS, CDR2 YYNGEE. The J segment lost 1 base and the V segment lost 1 base, leaving 16 bases of the junction unmatched. The CDR3 consists of 19 residues. The CDR3 loop reads CASSVNPDRTAGGNTEAFF. DNA of the CDR3: TGTGCCAGCAGCGTAAACCCTGATAGGACGGCAGGGGGGAACACTGAAGCTTTCTTT.

On this clone itself: Other DNA sequences within the sample encode an identical CDR3. CDR3 in amino acids: CASSKSLTAVYNSPLHF. CDR3 bases: TGTGCCAGCAGCAAATCTCTTACAGCCGTCTATAATTCACCCCTCCACTTT. This sequence joins TRBV21-1 and TRBJ1-6; the table's D call TRBD1 went unverified against the DNA. TRBV21-1 corresponds to a pseudogene. This CDR3 comprises 17 residues.

This clone was observed a single time. The chain couples TRBV21-1 to TRBJ2-4; TRBD1, the table's D call, lacks a check against the DNA. TRBV21-1 is given as a pseudogene. This CDR3 is built from 19 residues. CDR3 sequence reads: CASSKVGSSGNLAKNIQYF. The CDR3 DNA reads TGTGCCAGCAGCAAAGTGGGTTCGTCAGGCAATCTAGCCAAAAACATTCAGTACTTC.

V is TRBV6-1 and J is TRBJ1-1, with D unclear. The CDR3 length is 14 residues. V was shortened by 0 bases and J by 3 bases, with 8 bases between the two germline ends. Germline-derived CDR1 and CDR2 are MNHNS and SASEGT. The DNA of the CDR3 is TGTGCCAGCAGTGAAGCGGAGGCTTACACTGAAGCTTTCTTT. Its protein is CASSEAEAYTEAFF.

The rearrangement links TRBV9 to TRBJ2-1; TRBD2 matches at 11 bases. Per germline, CDR1 SGDLS and CDR2 YYNGEE. V lost 4 bases, J lost 4 bases, and 10 bases stayed unmatched. This CDR3 is 17 amino acids long. The CDR3 bases are TGTGCCAGCAGCCCTCAAACCAGACTAGCGGGATACAATGAGCAGTTCTTC. It codes for CASSPQTRLAGYNEQFF.

V usage is TRBV4-2 and J usage is TRBJ2-7; 9 bases line up with TRBD2. The V segment lost 3 bases and the J segment 2 bases; nucleotides outside the gene matches: 8. Germline V gives CDR1 LGHNA, CDR2 YNFKEQ. There are 16 residues in the CDR3. The CDR3 here is CASSHESTSGAYEQYF. CDR3 DNA: TGTGCCAGCAGCCATGAATCGACTAGCGGAGCCTACGAGCAGTACTTC.

The genes are TRBV29-1 and TRBJ2-7, with TRBD1 matching 9 bases. V lost 6 bases and J lost 5; bases outside the gene matches: 17. This CDR3 spans 16 amino acids. Per germline, CDR1 SQVTM and CDR2 ANQGSEA. The DNA for the CDR3 is TGCAGCGTGTATACAGACGGGACAGGGCGGATCGACGAGCAGTACTTC. Protein: CSVYTDGTGRIDEQYF.

The rearrangement joins TRBV11-3 to TRBJ1-1; D may be TRBD1 (5 bases). Germline CDR1 reads SGHNT; CDR2 reads YENEEA. The CDR3 is 14 residues long. The ends were cut back, 4 bases at V and 0 bases at J, with 9 bases in the middle. CDR3 residues: CASSYGGVNTEAFF. The CDR3 nucleotides read TGTGCCAGCAGCTACGGGGGGGTGAACACTGAAGCTTTCTTT.

J is TRBJ1-1 and V is TRBV7-6; no reliable D call. Trimming left V 5 bases short and J 5 bases short, with 12 bases between. The CDR3 sequence is 13 residues long. From germline, CDR1 is SGHVS and CDR2 FNYEAQ. This CDR3 reads CASSQEGLTEAFF. The CDR3 coding sequence is TGTGCCAGCAGCCAAGAGGGTTTAACTGAAGCTTTCTTT.

J is TRBJ2-5 and V is TRBV28, with D possibly being TRBD2 (7 bases). Germline V gene data show CDR1 as MDHEN and CDR2 as SYDVKM. The length of the CDR3 is 15 residues. Deletions cut 4 bases from V and 2 bases from J, with 14 bases between. The chain's CDR3 is CASSWRGTLQETQYF. Written as DNA, the CDR3 is TGTGCCAGCAGTTGGCGGGGGACACTTCAAGAGACCCAGTACTTC.

The chain combines TRBV10-2 with TRBJ1-1, with 7 nucleotides matching TRBD1. The ends lost 6 bases at V and 6 bases at J; junction bases unmatched: 7. CDR3 size: 13 residues. CDR1 and CDR2 from the germline V gene are WSHSY and SAAADI. The chain's CDR3 is CASSGTATSEAFF. CDR3 sequence (DNA): TGCGCCAGCAGCGGGACAGCTACCTCTGAAGCTTTCTTT.

This clone has a single count. The chain uses TRBV19 and TRBJ2-1, with D tentatively TRBD2 (5 bases). This CDR3 comprises 17 residues. The V and J ends lost 2 bases and 0 bases respectively, with 14 bases between them. In germline, CDR1 is LNHDA, CDR2 SQIVND (reference sequence). The CDR3 reads CASSITVAIHSYNEQFF. The DNA of the CDR3 is TGTGCCAGTAGTATAACTGTAGCGATCCACTCCTACAATGAGCAGTTCTTC.